The 7 T cell receptor beta chains listed next were all sequenced from one sample in a study of T cells in women clearing cervical HPV infection. Method: immunoSEQ multiplex PCR; TCRdb's copy keeps in-frame clones and lacks some. The sample has fewer than 35,000 clones, and its top ten clones hold 3.1%. Sequencing was performed on blood buffy coat. These TCRs come from a woman between 18 and 69 years old with a cervical HPV16 infection that either progressed to CIN3+ or cleared (not recorded which).

To note about this clone: From the germline J gene comes the end of the CDR3, since the read stops 3 residues before it. Other nucleotide sequences from this sample produce the same CDR3. This chain joins TRBV5-1 and TRBJ1-2; 9 bases fit TRBD1. Germline V CDR1 and CDR2: SGHRS, YFSETQ. The CDR3 runs 13 residues. The sequenced part of the CDR3 DNA is TGCGCCAGCAGCCCAACAGGGGGCCGAGGA. It specifies CASSPTGGRG. The whole CDR3 protein reads CASSPTGGRGYTF.

A remark on this clone: The read comes to an end 3 residues before the CDR3 does, leaving the germline J gene to fill in the end. The chain recombines TRBV15 with TRBJ2-7; 7 bases match TRBD1. This CDR3 has 14 residues. Losses at the gene ends were 6 bases for V and 3 bases for J; bases not matched to a gene: 8. In germline, CDR1 is LNHNV, CDR2 YYDKDF (reference sequence). The CDR3 spells CATSRDRGSYEQYF. The CDR3 bases that were read are TGTGCCACCAGTCGGGACAGAGGGAGCTACGAG.

A remark on this clone: The read finishes 3 residues shy of the CDR3 end, and the germline J gene is used to complete it. The V and J genes are TRBV12-3 or TRBV12-4 and TRBJ1-2; 7 positions agree with TRBD1. CDR3 size: 13 residues. The junction had 2 bases not matched to a gene; V was cut back by 4 bases and J by 3 bases. This chain's CDR3 is CASSSGTDYGYTF. The sequenced CDR3 bases are TGTGCCAGCAGTTCCGGGACAGACTATGGC.

As for this clone: The read finishes 3 residues shy of the CDR3 end, and the germline J gene is used to complete it. The V call is TRBV2, the J call TRBJ1-1; D is unclear. The CDR3 is made up of 13 amino acids. Between the trimmed V and J ends, which lost 6 bases and 5 bases, there was a span of 13 bases. CDR1 is SNHLY, CDR2 FYNNEI, per germline. The DNA read from the CDR3 is TGTGCCAGCAGCGTATACGTAAGGACTGAA. This gives the protein CASSVYVRTE. The whole CDR3 protein is CASSVYVRTEAFF.

In regard to this clone: The CDR3 end falls 3 residues outside the read, so it is completed with the germline J gene. The chain joins TRBV5-6 to TRBJ1-1, with D possibly TRBD1 on 6 matching bases. Trimming took off 4 bases at V and 3 bases at J, with 13 bases between the two ends. CDR1 is SGHDT, CDR2 YYEEEE, per germline. CDR3 length: 14 amino acids. The CDR3 here is CASSDTGFDTEAFF. The covered CDR3 bases are TGTGCCAGCAGCGATACAGGGTTCGACACTGAA.

About this clone: With the read ending 3 residues before the CDR3 end, the germline J gene is used to fill in that end. This chain joins TRBV5-1 and TRBJ2-5; the match to TRBD2 covers 7 bases. CDR3 size: 17 residues. Per the germline V gene, CDR1 is SGHRS and CDR2 is YFSETQ. The V segment lost 2 bases and the J segment 5 bases; nucleotides outside the gene matches: 15. The part of the CDR3 DNA that was read is TGCGCCAGCAGCTTTGGTACCGGGGGGATCGCGTTGGAGACC. It codes for CASSFGTGGIALET. The whole CDR3 reads CASSFGTGGIALETQYF.

Concerning this clone: The CDR3 goes on 3 residues after the read ends, and that part is filled in from the germline J gene. The chain combines TRBV7-9 with TRBJ1-1, with 7 bases that match TRBD1. Germline assignment: CDR1 SEHNR and CDR2 FQNEAQ (reference sequence). The CDR3 spans 14 residues. Trimming cost V 5 bases and J 5 bases; bases outside gene matches: 8. CDR3 residues: CASSLTGAHTEAFF. Partial CDR3 DNA: TGTGCCAGCAGCCTCACAGGGGCGCATACTGAA.